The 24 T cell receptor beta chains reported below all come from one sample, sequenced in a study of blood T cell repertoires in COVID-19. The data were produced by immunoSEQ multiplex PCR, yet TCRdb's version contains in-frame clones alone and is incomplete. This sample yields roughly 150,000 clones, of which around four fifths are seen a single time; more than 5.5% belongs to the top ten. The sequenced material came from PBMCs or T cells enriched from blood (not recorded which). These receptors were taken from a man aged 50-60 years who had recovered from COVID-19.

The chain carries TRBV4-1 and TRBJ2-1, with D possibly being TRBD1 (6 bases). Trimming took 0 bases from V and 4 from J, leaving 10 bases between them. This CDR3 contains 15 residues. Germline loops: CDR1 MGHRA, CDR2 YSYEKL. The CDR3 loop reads CASSQDQGRYNEQFF. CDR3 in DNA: TGCGCCAGCAGCCAAGATCAGGGGCGATACAATGAGCAGTTCTTC.

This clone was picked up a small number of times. CDR3: CASSQVGGGDTQYF. The DNA of the CDR3 is TGCGCCAGCAGCCAAGTGGGGGGGGGTGATACGCAGTATTTT. The V and J genes are TRBV4-1 and TRBJ2-3; 7 bases match TRBD2. Germline V CDR1 and CDR2: MGHRA, YSYEKL. Trimming cost V 1 base and J 6 bases; bases outside gene matches: 4. There are 14 residues in the CDR3.

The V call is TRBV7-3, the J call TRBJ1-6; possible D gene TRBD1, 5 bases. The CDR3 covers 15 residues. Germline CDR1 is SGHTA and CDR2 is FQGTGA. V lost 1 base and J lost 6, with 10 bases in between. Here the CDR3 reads CASSLSPQGNSPLHF. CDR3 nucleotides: TGTGCCAGCAGCTTAAGTCCCCAGGGTAATTCACCCCTCCACTTT.

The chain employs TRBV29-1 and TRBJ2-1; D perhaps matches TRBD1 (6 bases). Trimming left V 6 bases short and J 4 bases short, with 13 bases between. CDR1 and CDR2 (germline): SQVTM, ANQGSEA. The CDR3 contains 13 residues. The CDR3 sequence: CSVDRQKYNEQFF. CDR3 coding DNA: TGCAGCGTGGACAGACAGAAATACAATGAGCAGTTCTTC.

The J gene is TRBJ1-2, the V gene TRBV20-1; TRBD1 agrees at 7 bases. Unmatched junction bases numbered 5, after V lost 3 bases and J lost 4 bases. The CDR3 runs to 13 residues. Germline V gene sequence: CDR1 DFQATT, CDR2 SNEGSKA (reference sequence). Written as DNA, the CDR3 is TGCAGTGCTAGTCGGCAGGGGGTCTATGGCTACACCTTC. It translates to CSASRQGVYGYTF.

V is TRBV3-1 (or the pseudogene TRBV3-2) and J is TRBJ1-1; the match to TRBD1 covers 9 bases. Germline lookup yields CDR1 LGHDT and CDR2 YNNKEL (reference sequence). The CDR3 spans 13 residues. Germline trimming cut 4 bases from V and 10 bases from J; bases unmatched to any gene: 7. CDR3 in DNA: TGTGCCAGCAGCCTGGGGGGACAGGGAGGAGCTTTCTTT. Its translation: CASSLGGQGGAFF.

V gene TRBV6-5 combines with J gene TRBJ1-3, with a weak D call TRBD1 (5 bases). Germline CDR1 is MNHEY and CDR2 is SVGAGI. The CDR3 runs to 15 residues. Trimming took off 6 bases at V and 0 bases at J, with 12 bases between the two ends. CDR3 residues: CASSQPGGSGNTIYF. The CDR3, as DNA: TGTGCCAGCAGCCAACCCGGGGGCTCTGGAAACACCATATATTTT.

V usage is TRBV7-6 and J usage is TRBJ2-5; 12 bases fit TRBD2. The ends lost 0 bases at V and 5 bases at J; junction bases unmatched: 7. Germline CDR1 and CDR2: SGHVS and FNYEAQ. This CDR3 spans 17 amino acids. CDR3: CASSLAASGGAWETQYF. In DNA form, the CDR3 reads TGTGCCAGCAGCTTAGCCGCTAGCGGGGGGGCCTGGGAGACCCAGTACTTC. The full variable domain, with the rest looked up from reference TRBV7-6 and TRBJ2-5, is GAGVSQSPRYKVTKRGQDVALRCDPISGHVSLYWYRQALGQGPEFLTYFNYEAQQDKSGLPNDRFSAERPEGSISTLTIQRTEQRDSAMYRCASSLAASGGAWETQYFGPGTRLLVL.

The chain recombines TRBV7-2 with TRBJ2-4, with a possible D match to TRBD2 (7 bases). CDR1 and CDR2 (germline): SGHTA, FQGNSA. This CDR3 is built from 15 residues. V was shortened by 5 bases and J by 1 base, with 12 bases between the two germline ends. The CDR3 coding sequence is TGTGCCAGCAGCACGGGGGGCGGTGCCAAAAACATTCAGTACTTC. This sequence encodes CASSTGGGAKNIQYF.

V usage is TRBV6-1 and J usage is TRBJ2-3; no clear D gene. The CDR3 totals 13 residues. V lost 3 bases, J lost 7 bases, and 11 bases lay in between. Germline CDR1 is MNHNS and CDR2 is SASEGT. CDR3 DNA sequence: TGTGCCAGCAGTGAGTTGCGCCGCCATACGCAGTATTTT. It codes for CASSELRRHTQYF.

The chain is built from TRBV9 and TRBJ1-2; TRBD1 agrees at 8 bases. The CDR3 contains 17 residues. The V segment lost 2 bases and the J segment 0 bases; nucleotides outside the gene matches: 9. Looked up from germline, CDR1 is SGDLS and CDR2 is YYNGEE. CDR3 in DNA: TGTGCCAGCAGCGTGTTTGGGACAGGCCGACCTAACTATGGCTACACCTTC. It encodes CASSVFGTGRPNYGYTF.

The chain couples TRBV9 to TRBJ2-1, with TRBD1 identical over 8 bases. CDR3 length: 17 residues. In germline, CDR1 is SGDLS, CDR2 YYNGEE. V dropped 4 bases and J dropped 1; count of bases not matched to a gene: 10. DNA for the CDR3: TGTGCCAGCAGCACCGGAGACAGGGGACCGTCCTACAATGAGCAGTTCTTC. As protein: CASSTGDRGPSYNEQFF.

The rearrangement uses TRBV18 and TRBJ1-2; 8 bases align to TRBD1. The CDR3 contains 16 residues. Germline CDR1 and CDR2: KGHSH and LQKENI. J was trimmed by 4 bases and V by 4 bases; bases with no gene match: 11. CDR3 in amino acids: CASSRTTSDRGYGYTF. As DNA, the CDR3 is TGTGCCAGCTCACGAACCACTTCCGACAGGGGCTATGGCTACACCTTC.

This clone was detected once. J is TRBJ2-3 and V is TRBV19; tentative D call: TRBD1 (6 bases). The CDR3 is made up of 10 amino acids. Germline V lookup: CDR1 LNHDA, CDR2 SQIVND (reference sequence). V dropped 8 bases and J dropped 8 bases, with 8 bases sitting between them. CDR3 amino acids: CASGGSTQYF. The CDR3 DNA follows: TGTGCCAGTGGGGGCTCTACGCAGTATTTT.

The CDR3 spells CASSQDAGLNGYTF. In DNA, the CDR3 is TGTGCCAGCAGCCAAGATGCAGGGTTAAACGGCTACACCTTC. V and J are TRBV3-1 (or the pseudogene TRBV3-2) and TRBJ1-2; perhaps TRBD1 as D (5 bases). There are 14 residues in the CDR3. Trimming removed 0 bases from V and 8 bases from J, with 13 bases in between. CDR1 is LGHDT and CDR2 is YNNKEL in the germline V gene (reference sequence).

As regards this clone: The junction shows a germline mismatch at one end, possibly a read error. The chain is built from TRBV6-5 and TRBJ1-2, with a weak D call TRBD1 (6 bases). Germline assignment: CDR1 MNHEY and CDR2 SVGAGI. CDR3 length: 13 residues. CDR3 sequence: CASTYMTGGGYTF. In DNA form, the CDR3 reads TGTGCCAGCACTTACATGACAGGAGGTGGCTACACCTTC.

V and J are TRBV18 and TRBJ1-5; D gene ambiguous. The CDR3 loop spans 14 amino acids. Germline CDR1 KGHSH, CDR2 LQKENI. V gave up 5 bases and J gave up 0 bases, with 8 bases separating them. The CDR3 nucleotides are TGTGCCAGCTCATTGGCAGGTAGCAATCAGCCCCAGCATTTT. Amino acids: CASSLAGSNQPQHF.

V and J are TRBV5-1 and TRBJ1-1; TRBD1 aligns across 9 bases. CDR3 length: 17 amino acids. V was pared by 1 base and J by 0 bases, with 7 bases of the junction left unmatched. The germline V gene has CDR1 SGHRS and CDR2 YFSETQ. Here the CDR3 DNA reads TGCGCCAGCAGCTTGACCCCCGGGACAGGGATGAACACTGAAGCTTTCTTT. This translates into CASSLTPGTGMNTEAFF.

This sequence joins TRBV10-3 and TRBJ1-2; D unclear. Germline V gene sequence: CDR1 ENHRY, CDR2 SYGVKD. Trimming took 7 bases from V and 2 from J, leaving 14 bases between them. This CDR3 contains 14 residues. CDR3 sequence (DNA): TGTGCCATCACCCCGGGAGAGCAGAACTATGGCTACACCTTC. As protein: CAITPGEQNYGYTF.

The CDR3 nucleotides are TGTGCCATCAGCGGGACAGGGACCACTGAAGCTTTCTTT. Residues: CAISGTGTTEAFF. V usage is TRBV10-3 and J usage is TRBJ1-1; 9 bases agree with TRBD1. Germline assignment: CDR1 ENHRY and CDR2 SYGVKD. Losses at the gene ends were 6 bases for V and 4 bases for J; bases not matched to a gene: 3. The CDR3 spans 13 residues.

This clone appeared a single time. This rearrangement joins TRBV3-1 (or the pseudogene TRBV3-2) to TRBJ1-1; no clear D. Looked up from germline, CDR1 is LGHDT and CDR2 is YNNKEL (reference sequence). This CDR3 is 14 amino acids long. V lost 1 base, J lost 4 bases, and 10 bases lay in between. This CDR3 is CASSQVSGGTEAFF. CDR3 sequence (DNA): TGTGCCAGCAGCCAAGTCAGTGGAGGCACTGAAGCTTTCTTT.

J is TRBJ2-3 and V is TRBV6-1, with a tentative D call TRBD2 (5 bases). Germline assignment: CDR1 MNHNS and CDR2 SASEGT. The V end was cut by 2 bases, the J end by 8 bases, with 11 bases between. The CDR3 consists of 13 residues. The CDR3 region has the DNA TGTGCCAGCAGTGAAATGCTAGCTGCTACGCAGTATTTT. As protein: CASSEMLAATQYF.

CDR3 residues: CASSSTLGVGSTEAFF. CDR3 nucleotides: TGTGCCAGCAGCTCCACCTTGGGGGTCGGGAGCACTGAAGCTTTCTTT. The rearrangement uses TRBV5-8 and TRBJ1-1, with D possibly matching TRBD1 (5 bases). The CDR3 is 16 amino acids. V lost 3 bases, J lost 4 bases, and 19 bases lay in between. Per germline, CDR1 SGHTS and CDR2 YDEGEE.

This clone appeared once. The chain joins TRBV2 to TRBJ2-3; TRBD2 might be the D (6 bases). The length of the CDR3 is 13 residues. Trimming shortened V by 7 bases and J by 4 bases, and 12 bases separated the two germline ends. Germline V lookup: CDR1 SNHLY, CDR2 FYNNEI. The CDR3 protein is CASTSLAADTQYF. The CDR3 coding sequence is TGTGCCAGCACTTCCTTAGCGGCAGATACGCAGTATTTT.